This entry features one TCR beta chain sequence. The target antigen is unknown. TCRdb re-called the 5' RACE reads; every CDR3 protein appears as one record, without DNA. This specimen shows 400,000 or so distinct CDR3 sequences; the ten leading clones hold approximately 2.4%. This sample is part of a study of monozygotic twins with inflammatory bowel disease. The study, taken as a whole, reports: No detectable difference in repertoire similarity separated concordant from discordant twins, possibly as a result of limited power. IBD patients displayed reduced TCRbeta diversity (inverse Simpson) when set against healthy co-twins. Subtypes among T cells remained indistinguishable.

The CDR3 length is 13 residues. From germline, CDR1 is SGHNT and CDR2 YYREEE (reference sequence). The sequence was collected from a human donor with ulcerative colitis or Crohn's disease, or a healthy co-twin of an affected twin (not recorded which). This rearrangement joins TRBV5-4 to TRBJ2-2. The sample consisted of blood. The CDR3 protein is CASSAGITGELFF.